Listed here are 21 T cell receptor beta chains from one sample, sequenced in a study of OX40 agonist ivuxolimab in advanced cancers. To prepare the library, the immunoSEQ multiplex PCR assay was applied. What TCRdb holds here is the immuneACCESS table cut down to in-frame rearrangements. Part of the clones is not present; checked against another copy, under half of the missing clones reflect an unresolved V gene, and the others are unexplained. The sample includes about 45,000 clones, with nearly 90% observed a single time. The ten largest make up 13% of the sample. Sequences were derived from CD4+ or CD8+ T cells sorted from blood, sampled in a trial of the OX40 agonist ivuxolimab. These receptors came from an adult with an advanced solid tumor such as melanoma, head and neck, liver or kidney cancer.

For the CDR3, the DNA is TGTGCCAGCAGCTTCCCCCCCGGGGCAGATACGCAGTATTTT. This sequence encodes CASSFPPGADTQYF. This chain links TRBV5-6 with TRBJ2-3; D is possibly TRBD2 (5 bases). Germline V gene sequence: CDR1 SGHDT, CDR2 YYEEEE. V was shortened by 2 bases and J by 4 bases, with 11 bases between the two germline ends. The CDR3 extends over 14 amino acids.

This rearrangement joins TRBV6-1 to TRBJ2-7, with TRBD2 as a possible D gene (5 bases). The ends were cut back, 2 bases at V and 3 bases at J, with 8 bases in the middle. Germline CDR1 MNHNS, CDR2 SASEGT. CDR3 length equals 13 residues. CDR3 loop: CASSEREFYEQYF. CDR3 DNA sequence: TGTGCCAGCAGTGAAAGGGAGTTCTACGAGCAGTACTTC.

The V gene is TRBV7-9, the J gene TRBJ1-1, with D perhaps TRBD1 (5 bases). CDR1 SEHNR and CDR2 FQNEAQ come from the germline V gene (reference sequence). The length of the CDR3 is 14 residues. V lost 1 base, J lost 3 bases, and 9 bases lay in between. The CDR3, as DNA: TGTGCCAGCAGCTTAGTGCAGGGTCACACTGAAGCTTTCTTT. Residues: CASSLVQGHTEAFF.

The chain employs TRBV5-4 and TRBJ2-7; TRBD1 matches at 7 bases. The CDR3 runs to 13 residues. Germline-derived CDR1 and CDR2 are SGHNT and YYREEE (reference sequence). The ends lost 4 bases at V and 7 bases at J; junction bases unmatched: 8. The CDR3 protein is CASSLQGTSEQYF. The CDR3, as DNA: TGTGCCAGCAGCCTACAGGGGACGTCTGAGCAGTACTTC.

V gene TRBV7-9 combines with J gene TRBJ2-7, with 10 bases aligning to TRBD2. This CDR3 region has 17 residues. Germline CDR1 and CDR2: SEHNR and FQNEAQ (reference sequence). The junction had 11 bases not matched to a gene; V was cut back by 1 base and J by 5 bases. DNA of the CDR3: TGTGCCAGCAGCTTAGGGAACAGCGGACTAGCGGATGACGAGCAGTACTTC. Its protein product is CASSLGNSGLADDEQYF. Complete variable domain (other parts from reference TRBV7-9 and TRBJ2-7): DTGVSQNPRHKITKRGQNVTFRCDPISEHNRLYWYRQTLGQGPEFLTYFQNEAQLEKSRLLSDRFSAERPKGSFSTLEIQRTEQGDSAMYLCASSLGNSGLADDEQYFGPGTRLTVT.

V usage is TRBV2 and J usage is TRBJ2-3, with D possibly being TRBD1 (7 bases). This CDR3 spans 14 amino acids. Trimming stripped 4 bases from V and 1 base from J, with 9 bases between. CDR1 and CDR2 from the germline V gene are SNHLY and FYNNEI. CDR3 loop: CASSGRGGTDTQYF. For the CDR3, the DNA is TGTGCCAGCAGTGGCAGGGGGGGCACAGATACGCAGTATTTT.

The chain has TRBV18 and TRBJ2-5, with a tentative D call TRBD2 (5 bases). The CDR3 length is 16 residues. The germline V and J ends were trimmed by 1 base and 1 base, with 13 bases remaining between them. Looked up from germline, CDR1 is KGHSH and CDR2 is LQKENI. The CDR3: CASSPLLVRGQETQYF. The CDR3 coding sequence is TGTGCCAGCTCACCACTCCTAGTTCGGGGCCAAGAGACCCAGTACTTC.

The V gene is TRBV15, the J gene TRBJ2-5; a weak D match, TRBD2 (6 bases). The CDR3 totals 15 residues. Germline V lookup: CDR1 LNHNV, CDR2 YYDKDF (reference sequence). V lost 0 bases, J lost 2 bases, and 10 bases lay in between. The CDR3 DNA reads TGTGCCACCAGCAGAGATCGGGGGTATCAAGAGACCCAGTACTTC. This encodes CATSRDRGYQETQYF.

The CDR3 DNA is TGTGCCAGTAAAGGGGACTTTGGGAAATCGAACACTGAAGCTTTCTTT. Residues: CASKGDFGKSNTEAFF. The chain couples TRBV19 to TRBJ1-1; tentative D call: TRBD1 (5 bases). Germline CDR1 is LNHDA and CDR2 is SQIVND (reference sequence). Trimming removed 7 bases from V and 1 base from J, with 19 bases in between. The CDR3 has 16 residues.

This clone has only one observation. The genes are TRBV6-1 and TRBJ1-2; the match to TRBD1 covers 7 bases. The V and J ends lost 3 bases and 2 bases, in that order; junction bases with no gene match: 0. This CDR3 has 13 amino acids. Germline V lookup: CDR1 MNHNS, CDR2 SASEGT. CDR3 loop: CASSEGQNYGYTF. The DNA of the CDR3 is TGTGCCAGCAGTGAGGGACAGAACTATGGCTACACCTTC.

V is TRBV10-3 and J is TRBJ2-7; TRBD1 matches 10 bases. The CDR3 totals 14 residues. The V gene end was trimmed by 6 bases and the J gene end by 1 base; junction bases not matched to a gene: 3. The V gene's germline CDR1 is ENHRY and CDR2 SYGVKD. DNA for the CDR3: TGTGCCATCAGGGGGGACAGGGGATCCTACGAGCAGTACTTC. Protein sequence: CAIRGDRGSYEQYF.

The V gene is TRBV7-3, the J gene TRBJ1-4; TRBD1 is a possible D gene (5 bases). The V end lost 5 bases, the J end lost 7 bases, and 11 bases lay between the germline ends. This CDR3 spans 13 amino acids. Germline V gene data show CDR1 as SGHTA and CDR2 as FQGTGA. The CDR3: CASSRGSGEKLFF. As DNA, the CDR3 is TGTGCCAGCAGCCGGGGGAGTGGTGAAAAACTGTTTTTT.

This clone was found a few times. The chain is built from TRBV30 and TRBJ1-1; D ambiguous. V shed 2 bases and J shed 7 bases, with 8 bases lying between them. This CDR3 is 11 amino acids long. Germline V gene sequence: CDR1 GTSNPN, CDR2 SVGIG (reference sequence). Here the CDR3 DNA reads TGTGCCTGGAGTTGGGAAGGTGAAGCTTTCTTT. This sequence encodes CAWSWEGEAFF.

V is TRBV6-1 and J is TRBJ2-1; 12 nucleotides align to TRBD2. There are 15 residues in the CDR3. Germline V lookup: CDR1 MNHNS, CDR2 SASEGT. Trimming took 5 bases from V and 9 from J; bases not matched to a gene: 8. The CDR3 coding sequence is TGTGCCAGCAGTCATAGGACTAGCGGGATTGGTGAGCAGTTCTTC. Amino acid sequence: CASSHRTSGIGEQFF.

The chain is built from TRBV10-3 and TRBJ2-4; 9 positions match TRBD2. J was trimmed by 1 base and V by 9 bases; bases with no gene match: 4. Germline values: CDR1 ENHRY, CDR2 SYGVKD. This CDR3 spans 14 amino acids. The CDR3 is CAISGGPAKNIQYF. In nucleotides, the CDR3 is TGTGCCATTAGCGGGGGCCCGGCCAAAAACATTCAGTACTTC.

The chain uses TRBV6-1 and TRBJ2-5, with D possibly being TRBD1 (6 bases). The V end was cut by 6 bases, the J end by 1 base, with 12 bases between. The germline V gene encodes CDR1 MNHNS and CDR2 SASEGT. The CDR3 length is 14 residues. The CDR3 here is CASSGQRFQETQYF. The CDR3 DNA reads as TGTGCCAGCAGCGGACAGCGATTCCAAGAGACCCAGTACTTC.

CDR3 sequence reads: CASSLAGRHVYEQYF. The CDR3 DNA follows: TGTGCCAGCAGCTTAGCTGGGAGGCATGTCTACGAGCAGTACTTC. This chain joins TRBV11-2 and TRBJ2-7, with D possibly matching TRBD2 (6 bases). This CDR3 spans 15 amino acids. The germline V gene has CDR1 SGHAT and CDR2 FQNNGV. The germline V and J ends were trimmed by 1 base and 3 bases, with 13 bases remaining between them.

The genes are TRBV6-4 and TRBJ2-7; D ambiguous. Germline values: CDR1 MRHNA, CDR2 SNTAGT. This CDR3 comprises 14 residues. The V and J ends lost 5 bases and 0 bases respectively, with 11 bases between them. This CDR3 reads CASSPHSGSYEQYF. The CDR3 bases are TGTGCCAGCAGTCCCCACTCGGGCTCCTACGAGCAGTACTTC.

The rearrangement uses TRBV9 and TRBJ2-5, with unresolved D. The CDR3 is 16 residues long. The ends were cut back, 4 bases at V and 5 bases at J, with 21 bases in the middle. CDR1 is SGDLS, CDR2 YYNGEE, per germline. This CDR3 is CASSSPGRMFEETQYF. The DNA for the CDR3 is TGTGCCAGCAGCTCCCCGGGTCGGATGTTCGAGGAGACCCAGTACTTC.

J is TRBJ2-3 and V is TRBV6-1, with 9 bases that match TRBD2. Germline assignment: CDR1 MNHNS and CDR2 SASEGT. CDR3 size: 15 residues. The J segment lost 0 bases and the V segment lost 5 bases, leaving 3 bases of the junction unmatched. The CDR3 protein is CASSHLAGSTDTQYF. The CDR3 coding sequence is TGTGCCAGCAGTCATCTAGCGGGAAGCACAGATACGCAGTATTTT.

The chain links TRBV19 to TRBJ2-3; possible D gene TRBD2, 6 bases. CDR1 and CDR2 (germline): LNHDA, SQIVND (reference sequence). Trimming took off 4 bases at V and 2 bases at J, with 13 bases between the two ends. The CDR3 is 15 amino acids. CDR3 nucleotide sequence: TGTGCCAGTAGTAGCGGGGAGGCCTTCACAGATACGCAGTATTTT. Protein sequence: CASSSGEAFTDTQYF.